A few counts support the clone carrying this TCR beta chain. What it recognizes is unknown. There are 14 residues in the CDR3. In germline, CDR1 is MNHEY, CDR2 SVGEGT. The ends were cut back, 6 bases at V and 1 base at J, with 11 bases in the middle. RNA transcripts provided the source from which TCR beta CDR3 regions were amplified. Researchers ran a first-round RT-PCR on the TCR CDR3 using the HTBI primer set. TCRdb ran MiXCR on the multiplex PCR reads and lists one entry per CDR3 protein. The sample consists of 350,000 to 450,000 distinct CDR3 sequences, roughly a sixth of them appearing once. Exclusion of patients followed from uncontrolled infection, other autoimmune disease, pregnancy or lactation. This sample is part of a study of T cells in Graves' hyperthyroidism and ophthalmopathy. Notes on the study in general: Within blood appeared most thyroid clonotypes that had expanded above 0.001. By a 13 V-J model, ophthalmopathy was set apart from stable hyperthyroidism. The model forecast ophthalmopathy, anticipating it by a median around 6.5 months before onset.

The sequenced sample consisted of blood. V gene TRBV6-2 or TRBV6-3 combines with J gene TRBJ2-3; weak D call: TRBD1 (6 bases). This TCR was sampled from a woman under 40 with Graves' hyperthyroidism that later progressed to Graves' ophthalmopathy. The CDR3 spells CASRGAKRTDTQYF. For the CDR3, the DNA is TGTGCCAGCAGGGGGGCGAAGCGCACAGATACGCAGTATTTT.